This T cell receptor beta chain was found in a study of shared clonotypes between healthy human individuals. Original data processing: There were no quality scores in the junction-only immunoSEQ sequences, so filtering differed. Generated by immunoSEQ multiplex PCR, the TCRdb table keeps only in-frame clones and is missing some. V, J and clone size are taken as reported in that table, and D and trimming were inferred from the DNA itself. Here the sample spans approximately 2.5 million clones, around nine tenths being singletons. The CDR3 spans 13 residues. The V gene end was trimmed by 9 bases and the J gene end by 1 base; junction bases not matched to a gene: 5. CDR1 SNHLY and CDR2 FYNNEI come from the germline V gene. On this clone itself: This CDR3 is also generated by other DNA sequences in the sample.

The source is a man in his late teens or twenties in good health. Sequenced material: naive CD4+ T cells sorted from blood. Subset indicated: CD45RA+ positively selected. The rearrangement joins TRBV2 to TRBJ1-1; 7 bases are shared with TRBD1. The CDR3 DNA follows: TGTGCCAGTACTGACAGGGAGAACACTGAAGCTTTCTTT. It codes for CASTDRENTEAFF.